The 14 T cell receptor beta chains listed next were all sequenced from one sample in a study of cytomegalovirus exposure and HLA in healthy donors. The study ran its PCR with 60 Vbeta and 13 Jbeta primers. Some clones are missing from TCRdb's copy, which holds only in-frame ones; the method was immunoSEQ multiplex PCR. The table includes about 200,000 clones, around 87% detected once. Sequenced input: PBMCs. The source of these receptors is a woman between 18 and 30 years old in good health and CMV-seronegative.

This CDR3 reads CASSVALAGFSPQATDTQYF. The DNA for the CDR3 is TGTGCCAGCAGCGTAGCACTAGCGGGATTCTCCCCCCAGGCTACAGATACGCAGTATTTT. The rearrangement links TRBV9 to TRBJ2-3, with 10 bases fitting TRBD2. The junction had 16 bases not matched to a gene; V was cut back by 0 bases and J by 3 bases. This CDR3 comprises 20 residues. Germline V CDR1 and CDR2: SGDLS, YYNGEE.

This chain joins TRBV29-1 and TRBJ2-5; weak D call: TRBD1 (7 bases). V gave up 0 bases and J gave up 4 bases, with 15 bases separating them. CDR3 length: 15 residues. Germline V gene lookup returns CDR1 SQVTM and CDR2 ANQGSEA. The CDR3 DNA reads TGCAGCGTTGAAGAGGGACAGAGGAGGGGAGAGACCCAGTACTTC. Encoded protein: CSVEEGQRRGETQYF. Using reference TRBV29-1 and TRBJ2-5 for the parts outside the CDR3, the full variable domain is SAVISQKPSRDICQRGTSLTIQCQVDSQVTMMFWYRQQPGQSLTLIATANQGSEATYESGFVIDKFPISRPNLTFSTLTVSNMSPEDSSIYLCSVEEGQRRGETQYFGPGTRLLVL.

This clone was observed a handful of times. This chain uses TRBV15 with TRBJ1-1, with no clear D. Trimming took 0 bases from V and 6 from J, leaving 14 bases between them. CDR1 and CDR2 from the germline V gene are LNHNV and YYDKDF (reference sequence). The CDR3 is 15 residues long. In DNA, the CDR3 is TGTGCCACCAGCAGAGATCAGGCGTCATCAGCTGAAGCTTTCTTT. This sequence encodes CATSRDQASSAEAFF.

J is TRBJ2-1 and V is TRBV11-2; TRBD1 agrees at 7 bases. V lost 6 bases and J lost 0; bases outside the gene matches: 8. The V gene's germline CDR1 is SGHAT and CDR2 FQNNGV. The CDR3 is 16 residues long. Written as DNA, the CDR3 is TGTGCCAGCAGTACCATGACAGGGAGCTCCTACAATGAGCAGTTCTTC. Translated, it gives CASSTMTGSSYNEQFF.

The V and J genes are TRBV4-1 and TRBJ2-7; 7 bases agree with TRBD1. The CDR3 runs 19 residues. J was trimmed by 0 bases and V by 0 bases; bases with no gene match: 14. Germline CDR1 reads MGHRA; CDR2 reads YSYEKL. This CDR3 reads CASSQEATGQVLASYEQYF. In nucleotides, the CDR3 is TGCGCCAGCAGCCAAGAAGCGACTGGACAGGTACTCGCCTCCTACGAGCAGTACTTC.

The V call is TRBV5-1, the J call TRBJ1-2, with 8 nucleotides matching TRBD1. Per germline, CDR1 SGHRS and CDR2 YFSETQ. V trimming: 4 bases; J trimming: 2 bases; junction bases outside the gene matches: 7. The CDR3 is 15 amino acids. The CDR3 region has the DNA TGCGCCAGCAGCCTCGGACAGGGAGAAAACTATGGCTACACCTTC. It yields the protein CASSLGQGENYGYTF.

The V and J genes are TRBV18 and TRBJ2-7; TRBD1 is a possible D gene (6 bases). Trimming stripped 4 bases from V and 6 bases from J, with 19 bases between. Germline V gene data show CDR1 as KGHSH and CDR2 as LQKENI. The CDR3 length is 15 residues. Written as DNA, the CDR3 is TGTGCCAGCTCACGCACGACAGGACTGGGAGCCGAGCAGTACTTC. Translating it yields CASSRTTGLGAEQYF.

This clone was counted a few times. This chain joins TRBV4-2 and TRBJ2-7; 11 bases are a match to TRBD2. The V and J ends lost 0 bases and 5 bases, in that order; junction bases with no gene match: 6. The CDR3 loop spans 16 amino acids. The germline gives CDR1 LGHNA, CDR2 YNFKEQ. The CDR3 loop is CASSQELAGGSHEQYF. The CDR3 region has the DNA TGTGCCAGCAGCCAAGAGTTAGCGGGAGGGAGCCACGAGCAGTACTTC.

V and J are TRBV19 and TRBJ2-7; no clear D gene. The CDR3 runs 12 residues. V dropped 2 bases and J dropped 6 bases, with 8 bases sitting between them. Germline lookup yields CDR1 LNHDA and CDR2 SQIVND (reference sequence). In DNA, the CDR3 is TGTGCCAGTAGTATATCTGGGCGCGAGCAGTACTTC. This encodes CASSISGREQYF.

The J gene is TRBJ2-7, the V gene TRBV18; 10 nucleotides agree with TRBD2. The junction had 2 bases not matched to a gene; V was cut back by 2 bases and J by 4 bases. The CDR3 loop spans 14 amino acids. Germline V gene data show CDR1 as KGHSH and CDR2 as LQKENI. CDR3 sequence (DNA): TGTGCCAGCTCACCAGTTAGCGGGAGGTACGAGCAGTACTTC. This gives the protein CASSPVSGRYEQYF. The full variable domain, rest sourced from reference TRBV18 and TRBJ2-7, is NAGVMQNPRHLVRRRGQEARLRCSPMKGHSHVYWYRQLPEEGLKFMVYLQKENIIDESGMPKERFSAEFPKEGPSILRIQQVVRGDSAAYFCASSPVSGRYEQYFGPGTRLTVT.

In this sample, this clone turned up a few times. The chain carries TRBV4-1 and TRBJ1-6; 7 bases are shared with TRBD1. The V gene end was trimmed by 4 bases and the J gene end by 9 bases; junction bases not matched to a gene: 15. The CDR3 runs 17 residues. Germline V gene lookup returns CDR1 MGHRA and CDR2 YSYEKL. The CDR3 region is CASSPLDRAALGSPLHF. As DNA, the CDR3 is TGCGCCAGCAGCCCCCTCGACAGGGCAGCCCTCGGTTCACCCCTCCACTTT.

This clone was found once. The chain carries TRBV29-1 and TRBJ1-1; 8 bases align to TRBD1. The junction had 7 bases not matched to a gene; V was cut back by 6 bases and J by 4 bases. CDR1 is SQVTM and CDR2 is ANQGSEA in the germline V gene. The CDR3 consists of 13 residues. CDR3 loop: CSVKDRGGTEAFF. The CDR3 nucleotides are TGCAGCGTGAAAGACAGGGGTGGCACTGAAGCTTTCTTT.

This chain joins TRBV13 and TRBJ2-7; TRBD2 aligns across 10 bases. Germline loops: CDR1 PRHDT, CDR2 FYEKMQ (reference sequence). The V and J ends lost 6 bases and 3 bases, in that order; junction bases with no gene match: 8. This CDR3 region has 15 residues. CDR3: CASRTTTSGDYEQYF. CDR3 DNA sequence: TGTGCCAGCAGGACGACTACTAGCGGGGACTACGAGCAGTACTTC.

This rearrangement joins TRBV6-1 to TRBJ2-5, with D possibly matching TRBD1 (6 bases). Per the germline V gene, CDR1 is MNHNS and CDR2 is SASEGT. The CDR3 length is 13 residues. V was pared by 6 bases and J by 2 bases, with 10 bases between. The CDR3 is CASSRDKQETQYF. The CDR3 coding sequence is TGTGCCAGCAGCCGGGACAAACAAGAGACCCAGTACTTC.